This T cell receptor beta chain was sequenced in a study of shared clonotypes between healthy human individuals. Whole-study findings and limits: Shared clonotypes across all four donors exceeded non-shared ones in generation probability.

TCRdb's table, derived via immunoSEQ multiplex PCR, lists solely in-frame clones and lacks some. In the table there are approximately 1,500,000 clones, around 97% of which are singletons. Between the trimmed V and J ends, which lost 5 bases and 7 bases, there was a span of 14 bases. Germline V gene sequence: CDR1 LNHNV, CDR2 YYDKDF (reference sequence). The CDR3 is 13 amino acids. Note on this clone: The antigen is not known.

This chain uses TRBV15 with TRBJ1-2; D is uncertain. This TCR was recovered from a man aged 25 to 40 in good health. The material sequenced was naive CD4+ T cells sorted from blood. Subset defined: CD45RA+ positively selected. CDR3: CATSGRNFVGYTF. The CDR3 DNA sequence: TGTGCCACCAGCGGCCGGAATTTTGTTGGCTACACCTTC.